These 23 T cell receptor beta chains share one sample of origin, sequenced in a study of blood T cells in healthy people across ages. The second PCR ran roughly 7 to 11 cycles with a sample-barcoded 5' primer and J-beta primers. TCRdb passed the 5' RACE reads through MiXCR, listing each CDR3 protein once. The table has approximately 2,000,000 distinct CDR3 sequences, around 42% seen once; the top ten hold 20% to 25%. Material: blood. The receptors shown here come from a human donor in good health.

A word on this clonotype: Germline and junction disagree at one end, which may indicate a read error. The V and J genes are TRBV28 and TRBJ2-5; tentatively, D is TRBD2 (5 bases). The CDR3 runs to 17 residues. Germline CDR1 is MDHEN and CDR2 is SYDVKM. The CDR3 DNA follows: TGTACCAGCAGTTCCATTCCGCCACCCGGGGTGGTGGAGACCCAGTACTTC. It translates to CTSSSIPPPGVVETQYF.

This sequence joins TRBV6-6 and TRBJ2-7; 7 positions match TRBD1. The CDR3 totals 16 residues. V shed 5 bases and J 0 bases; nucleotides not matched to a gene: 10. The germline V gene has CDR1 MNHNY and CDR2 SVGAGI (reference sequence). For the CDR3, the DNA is TGTGCCAGCAGTGGGTCGAGAGGGGGCTTCTCCTACGAGCAGTACTTC. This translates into CASSGSRGGFSYEQYF.

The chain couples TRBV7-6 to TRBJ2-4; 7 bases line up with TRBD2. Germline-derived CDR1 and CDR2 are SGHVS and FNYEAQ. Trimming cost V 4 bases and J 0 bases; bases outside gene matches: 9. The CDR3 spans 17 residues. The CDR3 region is CASSSLSRGVAKNIQYF. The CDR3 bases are TGTGCCAGCAGCTCACTAAGCCGGGGGGTAGCCAAAAACATTCAGTACTTC. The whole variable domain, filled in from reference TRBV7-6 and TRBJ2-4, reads GAGVSQSPRYKVTKRGQDVALRCDPISGHVSLYWYRQALGQGPEFLTYFNYEAQQDKSGLPNDRFSAERPEGSISTLTIQRTEQRDSAMYRCASSSLSRGVAKNIQYFGAGTRLSVL.

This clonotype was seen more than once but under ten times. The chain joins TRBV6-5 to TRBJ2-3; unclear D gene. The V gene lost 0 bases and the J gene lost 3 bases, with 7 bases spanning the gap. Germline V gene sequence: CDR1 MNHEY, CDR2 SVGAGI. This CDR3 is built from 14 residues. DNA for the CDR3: TGTGCCAGCAGTTACTCGGCCATAACAGATACGCAGTATTTT. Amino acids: CASSYSAITDTQYF.

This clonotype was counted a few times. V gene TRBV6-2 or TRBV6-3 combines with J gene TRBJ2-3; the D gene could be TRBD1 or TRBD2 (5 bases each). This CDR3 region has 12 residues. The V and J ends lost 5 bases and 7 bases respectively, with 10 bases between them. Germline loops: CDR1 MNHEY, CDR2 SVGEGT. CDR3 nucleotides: TGTGCCAGCAGTCGGGACGGCCATACGCAGTATTTT. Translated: CASSRDGHTQYF.

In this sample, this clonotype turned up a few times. The CDR3 loop reads CASSSRLAWGITNTQYF. The DNA of the CDR3 is TGTGCCAGCAGCTCCAGACTAGCGTGGGGGATCACGAATACGCAGTATTTT. The V call is TRBV7-2, the J call TRBJ2-3, with 8 bases aligning to TRBD2. This CDR3 region has 17 residues. Germline CDR1 and CDR2: SGHTA and FQGNSA. V lost 4 bases to trimming and J lost 7 bases; unmatched junction nucleotides: 16.

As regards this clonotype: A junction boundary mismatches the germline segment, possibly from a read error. The CDR3 sequence: CSARGITNNEQFF. The CDR3 nucleotides read TGCAGCGCTAGGGGAATAACTAACAATGAGCAGTTCTTC. V gene TRBV20-1 combines with J gene TRBJ2-1; possibly TRBD1 for D (5 bases). In germline, CDR1 is DFQATT, CDR2 SNEGSKA (reference sequence). CDR3 length: 13 amino acids.

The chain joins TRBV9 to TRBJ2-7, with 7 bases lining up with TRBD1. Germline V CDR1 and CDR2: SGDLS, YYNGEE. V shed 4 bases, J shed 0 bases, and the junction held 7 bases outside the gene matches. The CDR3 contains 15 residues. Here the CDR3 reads CASSPTGVASYEQYF. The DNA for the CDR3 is TGTGCCAGCAGCCCCACAGGGGTCGCCTCCTACGAGCAGTACTTC.

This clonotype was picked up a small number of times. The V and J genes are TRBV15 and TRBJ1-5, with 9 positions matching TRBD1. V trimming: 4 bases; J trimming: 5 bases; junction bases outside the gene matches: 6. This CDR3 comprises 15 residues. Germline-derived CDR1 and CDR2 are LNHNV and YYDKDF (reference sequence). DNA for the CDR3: TGTGCCACCAGCACGAGACAGGGGGGGGATCAGCCCCAGCATTTT. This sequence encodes CATSTRQGGDQPQHF.

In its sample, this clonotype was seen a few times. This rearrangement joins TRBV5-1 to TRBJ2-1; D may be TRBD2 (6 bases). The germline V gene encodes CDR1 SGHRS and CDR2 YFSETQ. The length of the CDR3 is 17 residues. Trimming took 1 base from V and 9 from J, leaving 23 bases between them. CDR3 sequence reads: CASSLIGGSTDIAEQFF. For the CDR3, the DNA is TGCGCCAGCAGCTTGATCGGGGGTAGTACGGATATAGCTGAGCAGTTCTTC.

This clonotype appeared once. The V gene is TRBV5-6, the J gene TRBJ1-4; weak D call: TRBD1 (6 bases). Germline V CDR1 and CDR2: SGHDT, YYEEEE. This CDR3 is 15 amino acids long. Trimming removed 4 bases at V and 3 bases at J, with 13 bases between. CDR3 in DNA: TGTGCCAGCAGCCCCACTTCAGGGGCTAATGAAAAACTGTTTTTT. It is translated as CASSPTSGANEKLFF.

CDR3 coding DNA: TGCGCCAGCAGCTTGGCCTTGGGCGGAGGATTCAATGAGCAGTTCTTC. Its translation: CASSLALGGGFNEQFF. J is TRBJ2-1 and V is TRBV5-1, with D tentatively TRBD2 (5 bases). Trimming shortened V by 0 bases and J by 6 bases, and 16 bases separated the two germline ends. The CDR3 is 16 amino acids. Per the germline V gene, CDR1 is SGHRS and CDR2 is YFSETQ. The variable domain in full, with the rest retrieved from reference TRBV5-1 and TRBJ2-1, is KAGVTQTPRYLIKTRGQQVTLSCSPISGHRSVSWYQQTPGQGLQFLFEYFSETQRNKGNFPGRFSGRQFSNSRSEMNVSTLELGDSALYLCASSLALGGGFNEQFFGPGTRLTVL.

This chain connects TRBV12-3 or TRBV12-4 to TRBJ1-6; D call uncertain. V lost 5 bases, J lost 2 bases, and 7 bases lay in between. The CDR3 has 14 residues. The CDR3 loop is CASSSRTYNSPLHF. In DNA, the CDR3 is TGTGCCAGCAGTAGCCGTACCTATAATTCACCCCTCCACTTT.

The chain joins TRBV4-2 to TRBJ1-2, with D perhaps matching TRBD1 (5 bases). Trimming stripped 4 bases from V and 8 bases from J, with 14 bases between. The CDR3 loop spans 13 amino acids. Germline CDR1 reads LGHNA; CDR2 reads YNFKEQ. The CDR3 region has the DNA TGTGCCAGCAGCCTCGGACACGTTAACGGCTACACCTTC. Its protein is CASSLGHVNGYTF.

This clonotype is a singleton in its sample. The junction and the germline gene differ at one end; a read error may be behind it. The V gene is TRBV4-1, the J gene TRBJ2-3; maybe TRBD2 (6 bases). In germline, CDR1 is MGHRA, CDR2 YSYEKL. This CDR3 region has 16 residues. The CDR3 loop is CAGSQEGWGGPDTQYF. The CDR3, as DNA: TGCGCCGGCAGCCAAGAAGGATGGGGAGGACCAGATACGCAGTATTTT.

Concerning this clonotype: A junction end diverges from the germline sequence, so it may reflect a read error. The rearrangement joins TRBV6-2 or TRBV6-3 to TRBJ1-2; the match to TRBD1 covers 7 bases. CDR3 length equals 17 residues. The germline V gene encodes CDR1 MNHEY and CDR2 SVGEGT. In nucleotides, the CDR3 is TGTGCCAGCAGTAAATATTCGGGACAGCTAGCTAACTATGACTACACCTTC. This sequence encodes CASSKYSGQLANYDYTF.

The DNA for the CDR3 is TGCGCCAGCAGTCCTCGGGGATACACCGGGGAGCTGTTTTTT. Its translation: CASSPRGYTGELFF. The chain recombines TRBV4-1 with TRBJ2-2, with D possibly being TRBD2 (5 bases). The CDR3 length is 14 residues. Germline V CDR1 and CDR2: MGHRA, YSYEKL. V was cut by 6 bases and J by 3 bases, with 11 bases left in between.

This CDR3 reads CASSFGRPAYGYTF. The CDR3 DNA reads as TGTGCCAGTAGTTTCGGTCGTCCCGCCTATGGCTACACCTTC. The V and J genes are TRBV19 and TRBJ1-2; D ambiguous. The CDR3 is made up of 14 amino acids. V lost 5 bases, J lost 4 bases, and 14 bases lay in between. Germline CDR1 LNHDA, CDR2 SQIVND (reference sequence).

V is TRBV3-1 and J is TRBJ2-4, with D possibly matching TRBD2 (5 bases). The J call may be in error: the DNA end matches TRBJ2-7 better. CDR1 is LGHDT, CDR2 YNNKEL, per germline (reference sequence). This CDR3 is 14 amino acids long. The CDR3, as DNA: TGTGCCAGCAGCCAAATACAGAGGGCGGGCGAGCAGTACTTC. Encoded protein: CASSQIQRAGEQYF.

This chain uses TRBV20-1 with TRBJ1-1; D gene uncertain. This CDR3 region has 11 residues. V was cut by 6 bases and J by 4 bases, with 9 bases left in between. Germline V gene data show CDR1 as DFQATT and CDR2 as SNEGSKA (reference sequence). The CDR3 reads CSAPWGTEAFF. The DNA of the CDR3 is TGCAGTGCCCCCTGGGGCACTGAAGCTTTCTTT.

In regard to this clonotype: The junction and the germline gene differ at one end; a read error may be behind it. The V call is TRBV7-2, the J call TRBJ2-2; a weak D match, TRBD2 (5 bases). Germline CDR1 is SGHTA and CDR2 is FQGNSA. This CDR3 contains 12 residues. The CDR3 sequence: CASSFQSGERFF. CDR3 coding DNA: TGTGCCAGCAGCTTTCAATCCGGGGAGCGGTTTTTT. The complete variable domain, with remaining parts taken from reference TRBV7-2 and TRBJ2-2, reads GAGVSQSPSNKVTEKGKDVELRCDPISGHTALYWYRQSLGQGLEFLIYFQGNSAPDKSGLPSDRFSAERTGGSVSTLTIQRTQQEDSAVYLCASSFQSGERFFGEGSRLTVL.

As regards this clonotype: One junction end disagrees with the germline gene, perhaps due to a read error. The CDR3: CASSIWTSGYTDTQYF. CDR3 bases: TGTGCCAGTAGTATATGGACTAGCGGATACACAGATACACAGTATTTT. The chain is built from TRBV19 and TRBJ2-3; 10 bases fit TRBD2. The CDR3 is 16 residues long. The germline V gene has CDR1 LNHDA and CDR2 SQIVND (reference sequence).

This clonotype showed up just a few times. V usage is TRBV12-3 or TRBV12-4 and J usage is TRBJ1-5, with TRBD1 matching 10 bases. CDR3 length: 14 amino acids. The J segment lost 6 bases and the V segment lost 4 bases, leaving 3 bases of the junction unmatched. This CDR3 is CASSSTGGGQPQHF. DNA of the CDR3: TGTGCCAGCAGTTCGACAGGGGGCGGTCAGCCCCAGCATTTT.